Listed below are T cell receptor beta chains from one sample, sequenced in a study of blood T cell repertoires in COVID-19. Here immunoSEQ multiplex PCR was the method, and the copy in TCRdb shows in-frame clones only, minus some. The data show 65,000 to 90,000 clones, about 83% seen once. Material: peripheral blood. The origin of the receptors is a man aged 30 to 39 with acute or convalescent COVID-19. The CDR3 runs from the conserved cysteine through the conserved F or W. A D gene is named only where the DNA matches it firmly. Some rows mark clone size as missing; the rest say once, few, many or name a class of expanded clone.

clone_size | j_call | d_call | v_call | cdr3_nt | cdr3_aa
. | TRBJ2-7 | TRBD2 | TRBV6-2/TRBV6-3 | TGTGCCAGCAGTTACTCGAGGCGGGAGGTCTACGAGCAGTACTTC | CASSYSRREVYEQYF
. | TRBJ1-6 | . | TRBV5-4 | TGTGCCAGCAGCTTGGCTGGGGGGGGAAACTATAATTCACCCCTCCACTTT | CASSLAGGGNYNSPLHF
once | TRBJ2-5 | TRBD2 | TRBV28 | TGTGCCAGCAGGCCTAGCGGCAGAGAGACCCAGTACTTC | CASRPSGRETQYF
. | TRBJ2-5 | . | TRBV28 | TGTGCCAGCAGGAAAAGCGAGACCCAGTACTTC | CASRKSETQYF
. | TRBJ2-7 | TRBD2 | TRBV5-1 | TGCGCCAGCAGCTTATTTAGCGGGAGGGCCCTAATGCTTCCCTACGAGCAGTACTTC | CASSLFSGRALMLPYEQYF
. | TRBJ2-3 | TRBD2 | TRBV2 | TGTGCCAGCAGTCTGACTAGCGGCACAGATACGCAGTATTTT | CASSLTSGTDTQYF
. | TRBJ1-1 | . | TRBV15 | TGTGCCACCTCAATCCCTGGGCGAGGACAGAACACTGAAGCTTTCTTT | CATSIPGRGQNTEAFF
. | TRBJ2-1 | . | TRBV9 | TGTGCCAGCAAAGGGGGTATCGAGGGGTTCTTC | CASKGGIEGFF
. | TRBJ2-7 | . | TRBV19 | TGTGCCAGTAGTATCCGGGACGGGAGATACGAGCAGTACTTC | CASSIRDGRYEQYF
. | TRBJ2-7 | TRBD1 | TRBV10-1 | TGCGCCAGCAGTGAGTCGAAGGGACAGGCGTCCGAGCAGTACTTC | CASSESKGQASEQYF
. | TRBJ2-7 | . | TRBV19 | TGTGCCAGTAGTATACAGGGGATAAACGAGCAGTACTTC | CASSIQGINEQYF
. | TRBJ2-7 | TRBD2 | TRBV3-1/TRBV3-2 | TGTGCCAGCAGCCAAGATGACGGACTAGTTGCCCGCCACGAGCAGTACTTC | CASSQDDGLVARHEQYF
. | TRBJ2-5 | . | TRBV28 | TGTGCCAGCAGTGAAAGGACTGGCCGGGGGACCCAGTACTTC | CASSERTGRGTQYF